Sequencing of this TCR beta chain was carried out in a study of lymphopenia after photon versus proton radiotherapy. Study conclusions and caveats: A bigger post-nadir fall in TCR diversity correlated inversely with survival time in deceased patients. Under photons, naive T cells and diversity fell while effector/memory populations rose. Authors raise, but do not show, better survival with proton therapy.

Turning to this clone: Its antigen is undetermined.

Assay used: immunoSEQ multiplex PCR; TCRdb lists only in-frame clones, some missing. The sample carries fewer than 70,000 clones, over 70% recorded once. Germline V gene data show CDR1 as SGDLS and CDR2 as YYNGEE. This CDR3 spans 16 amino acids. Trimming left V 0 bases short and J 4 bases short, with 17 bases between. The genes are TRBV9 and TRBJ2-7; no definite D call. The sequencing here drew on peripheral blood, taken from a patient treated with proton-based radiotherapy. The sequence was collected from a man aged 80 or over with esophageal cancer. CDR3 coding DNA: TGTGCCAGCAGCGTAGGTCGGACCGGTTACCCTTACGAGCAGTACTTC. Its protein is CASSVGRTGYPYEQYF.